Shown below are 21 T cell receptor beta chains from a single sample sequenced in a study of blood T cell repertoires in COVID-19. Libraries were prepared by immunoSEQ multiplex PCR; TCRdb keeps only in-frame clonotypes and omits some of them. In the table there are around 310,000 clones, about 89% of which are singletons. Specimen: peripheral blood. The receptor set was obtained from a woman aged 55-69 years with acute or convalescent COVID-19.

The V and J genes are TRBV28 and TRBJ2-1, with TRBD2 matching 7 bases. J was trimmed by 8 bases and V by 7 bases; bases with no gene match: 11. This CDR3 spans 14 amino acids. Germline V gives CDR1 MDHEN, CDR2 SYDVKM. Here the CDR3 DNA reads TGTGCCAGCACCCCACGGGGTAGCGGGTATGAGCAGTTCTTC. It yields the protein CASTPRGSGYEQFF.

V is TRBV4-1 and J is TRBJ2-7, with a weak D call TRBD2 (5 bases). Germline V CDR1 and CDR2: MGHRA, YSYEKL. CDR3 length: 14 amino acids. With 2 bases removed from V and 3 bases from J, the gap between germline ends came to 11 bases. The CDR3 region is CASSQYLEGYEQYF. In DNA, the CDR3 is TGCGCCAGCAGCCAATACCTAGAGGGCTACGAGCAGTACTTC.

The rearrangement links TRBV7-2 to TRBJ2-7; possible D gene TRBD2, 6 bases. Trimming stripped 1 base from V and 0 bases from J, with 13 bases between. Germline assignment: CDR1 SGHTA and CDR2 FQGNSA. This CDR3 contains 16 residues. CDR3 sequence (DNA): TGTGCCAGCAGCTTAGTAGGGGTGGGGGGCTCCTACGAGCAGTACTTC. Residues: CASSLVGVGGSYEQYF.

This chain connects TRBV4-2 to TRBJ1-6; no clear D. The V end was cut by 5 bases, the J end by 0 bases, with 11 bases between. CDR1 LGHNA and CDR2 YNFKEQ come from the germline V gene. The CDR3 spans 16 residues. This CDR3 reads CASSSGLSSYNSPLHF. CDR3 bases: TGTGCCAGCAGCTCAGGCCTGAGCTCCTATAATTCACCCCTCCACTTT.

This clone was detected once. This chain joins TRBV28 and TRBJ1-6; TRBD1 agrees at 7 bases. Looked up from germline, CDR1 is MDHEN and CDR2 is SYDVKM. This CDR3 comprises 14 residues. J gave up 7 bases and V 3 bases, and 3 bases lay outside the gene matches. CDR3 residues: CASSFGTDNSPLHF. CDR3 coding DNA: TGTGCCAGCAGTTTTGGGACAGACAATTCACCCCTCCACTTT. Full variable domain (remainder filled in from reference TRBV28 and TRBJ1-6): DVKVTQSSRYLVKRTGEKVFLECVQDMDHENMFWYRQDPGLGLRLIYFSYDVKMKEKGDIPEGYSVSREKKERFSLILESASTNQTSMYLCASSFGTDNSPLHFGNGTRLTVT.

V is TRBV7-2 and J is TRBJ2-2, with D unresolved. From germline, CDR1 is SGHTA and CDR2 FQGNSA. Trimming left V 3 bases short and J 6 bases short, with 5 bases between. This CDR3 has 12 amino acids. CDR3 in DNA: TGTGCCAGCAGCTTTGCAGCCGGGGAGCTGTTTTTT. Translation gives CASSFAAGELFF.

The chain uses TRBV4-3 and TRBJ2-7; tentative D call: TRBD2 (5 bases). The CDR3 has 15 amino acids. The V gene's germline CDR1 is LGHNA and CDR2 YSLEER. The germline V and J ends were trimmed by 0 bases and 3 bases, with 12 bases remaining between them. This chain's CDR3 is CASSQDAELGYEQYF. CDR3 coding DNA: TGCGCCAGCAGCCAAGACGCGGAACTAGGCTACGAGCAGTACTTC.

The V call is TRBV10-3, the J call TRBJ1-1, with D maybe TRBD1 (6 bases). CDR1 ENHRY and CDR2 SYGVKD come from the germline V gene. Trimming left V 6 bases short and J 0 bases short, with 8 bases between. The CDR3 has 13 amino acids. CDR3 in amino acids: CAIRDSMNTEAFF. In DNA, the CDR3 is TGTGCCATCAGGGACAGTATGAACACTGAAGCTTTCTTT.

V and J are TRBV27 and TRBJ2-7; 12 positions agree with TRBD2. Germline lookup yields CDR1 MNHEY and CDR2 SMNVEV (reference sequence). CDR3 length: 16 residues. V shed 3 bases and J 2 bases; nucleotides not matched to a gene: 5. DNA of the CDR3: TGTGCCAGCAGTTTGAATCTAGCGGGAGGGGCCTACGAGCAGTACTTC. This translates into CASSLNLAGGAYEQYF.

This clone was recorded only once. V is TRBV19 and J is TRBJ1-2; D not resolved. The CDR3 is 13 amino acids. Germline V lookup: CDR1 LNHDA, CDR2 SQIVND (reference sequence). V shed 6 bases and J shed 0 bases, with 8 bases lying between them. The CDR3 sequence: CASSITTNYGYTF. The CDR3 nucleotides are TGTGCCAGTAGCATAACAACTAACTATGGCTACACCTTC.

V is TRBV18 and J is TRBJ1-3; 7 nucleotides align to TRBD1. Trimming cost V 3 bases and J 0 bases; bases outside gene matches: 5. The CDR3 contains 16 residues. Looked up from germline, CDR1 is KGHSH and CDR2 is LQKENI. This chain's CDR3 is CASSPQDRLSGNTIYF. The CDR3 coding sequence is TGTGCCAGCTCACCCCAGGACAGGCTCTCTGGAAACACCATATATTTT.

This chain links TRBV19 with TRBJ2-3; 10 nucleotides align to TRBD1. CDR1 and CDR2 (germline): LNHDA, SQIVND (reference sequence). CDR3 length: 16 residues. The trim removed 5 bases at V and 6 bases at J, leaving 11 bases unmatched. This CDR3 reads CASSAKRQGARDTQYF. The CDR3 nucleotides are TGTGCCAGTAGTGCCAAACGACAGGGGGCAAGGGATACGCAGTATTTT.

This clone has only one observation. The chain is built from TRBV18 and TRBJ1-5, with TRBD1 identical over 7 bases. This CDR3 is built from 14 residues. Trimming removed 3 bases from V and 4 bases from J; junction bases left unmatched: 3. Looked up from germline, CDR1 is KGHSH and CDR2 is LQKENI. The CDR3 DNA reads as TGTGCCAGCTCACCCGGGACAGAGAATCAGCCCCAGCATTTT. Protein product: CASSPGTENQPQHF.

V gene TRBV7-9 combines with J gene TRBJ2-6; the D gene is possibly TRBD1 (5 bases). Germline CDR1 SEHNR, CDR2 FQNEAQ (reference sequence). The CDR3 is 17 residues long. V gave up 3 bases and J gave up 0 bases, with 12 bases separating them. The DNA for the CDR3 is TGTGCCAGCAGCTTCCAGGGCTTTAACTCTGGGGCCAACGTCCTGACTTTC. Translation gives CASSFQGFNSGANVLTF. Full variable domain (missing parts from reference TRBV7-9 and TRBJ2-6): DTGVSQNPRHKITKRGQNVTFRCDPISEHNRLYWYRQTLGQGPEFLTYFQNEAQLEKSRLLSDRFSAERPKGSFSTLEIQRTEQGDSAMYLCASSFQGFNSGANVLTFGAGSRLTVL.

The chain recombines TRBV15 with TRBJ1-2; no clear D gene. Per the germline V gene, CDR1 is LNHNV and CDR2 is YYDKDF (reference sequence). With 1 base removed from V and 4 bases from J, the gap between germline ends came to 10 bases. This CDR3 contains 14 residues. CDR3 nucleotide sequence: TGTGCCACCAGCAGAGGAGGTCCCCTCTATGGCTACACCTTC. Protein sequence: CATSRGGPLYGYTF. Filled out from reference TRBV15 and TRBJ1-2, the complete variable domain reads DAMVIQNPRYQVTQFGKPVTLSCSQTLNHNVMYWYQQKSSQAPKLLFHYYDKDFNNEADTPDNFQSRRPNTSFCFLDIRSPGLGDTAMYLCATSRGGPLYGYTFGSGTRLTVV.

The chain uses TRBV25-1 and TRBJ1-1, with D unclear. Germline CDR1 reads MGHDK; CDR2 reads SYGVNS. V lost 5 bases and J 5 bases, leaving 15 bases between the germline ends. The CDR3 sequence is 14 residues long. The CDR3 is CASSPSKEYTEAFF. The CDR3 DNA is TGTGCCAGCAGTCCAAGTAAGGAGTATACTGAAGCTTTCTTT.

The chain has TRBV6-1 and TRBJ2-1, with 11 positions matching TRBD2. Germline values: CDR1 MNHNS, CDR2 SASEGT. CDR3 length equals 17 residues. V trimming: 0 bases; J trimming: 8 bases; junction bases outside the gene matches: 9. The CDR3 region has the DNA TGTGCCAGCAGTGAAGCTTCGGTGGTAGCGGGAGGGGATGAGCAGTTCTTC. Its protein product is CASSEASVVAGGDEQFF.

The rearrangement uses TRBV20-1 and TRBJ2-1, with D possibly matching TRBD2 (5 bases). The germline gives CDR1 DFQATT, CDR2 SNEGSKA (reference sequence). Trimming cost V 3 bases and J 3 bases, with 21 bases left between them. The length of the CDR3 is 17 residues. CDR3 DNA: TGCAGTGCTAGTCCCTCGAACGTCCGAGGGAGCTACAATGAGCAGTTCTTC. It encodes CSASPSNVRGSYNEQFF.

The chain uses TRBV30 and TRBJ1-1, with D perhaps TRBD1 (6 bases). With 2 bases removed from V and 3 bases from J, the gap between germline ends came to 16 bases. The CDR3 loop spans 15 amino acids. Germline V gene lookup returns CDR1 GTSNPN and CDR2 SVGIG (reference sequence). DNA for the CDR3: TGTGCCTGGAGTCCGGTGGGCAGGGGATACACTGAAGCTTTCTTT. Its translation is CAWSPVGRGYTEAFF.

The V call is TRBV6-2 or TRBV6-3, the J call TRBJ2-1, with 9 bases matching TRBD2. The J segment lost 5 bases and the V segment lost 5 bases, leaving 10 bases of the junction unmatched. The CDR3 runs to 16 residues. Germline V gives CDR1 MNHEY, CDR2 SVGEGT. The CDR3, as DNA: TGTGCCAGCAGTCCCCGCGGAGCGGGGGGCCACAATGAGCAGTTCTTC. Translation: CASSPRGAGGHNEQFF.

The chain has TRBV6-5 and TRBJ1-2, with 8 nucleotides matching TRBD1. J gave up 2 bases and V 0 bases, and 2 bases lay outside the gene matches. There are 15 residues in the CDR3. Germline values: CDR1 MNHEY, CDR2 SVGAGI. The CDR3 region has the DNA TGTGCCAGCAGTTACTCGCGGGACAGGAACTATGGCTACACCTTC. Its translation: CASSYSRDRNYGYTF.